This entry lists 24 T cell receptor beta chains sequenced from one sample in a study of sequential checkpoint blockade in melanoma. Treatment indicated: randomized to nivolumab then ipilimumab (arm A) or the reverse (arm B). The data were produced by immunoSEQ multiplex PCR, yet TCRdb's version contains in-frame clones alone and is incomplete. The sample gives tens of thousands of clones, 32% of which show up once; 1.6% is in the top ten. The source material was tumor tissue (inferred from file names), sampled from a patient given nivolumab and ipilimumab in sequence. Source of these receptors: a human donor with melanoma.

This clone was observed a few times. The chain recombines TRBV6-8 with TRBJ2-5, with 12 bases fitting TRBD2. CDR1 is MNHGY and CDR2 is SAAAGT in the germline V gene. CDR3 length: 15 amino acids. J lost 5 bases, V lost 6 bases, and 7 bases had no gene match. The DNA for the CDR3 is TGTGCCAGCAGGACGACTAGCGGGAGTGGGGAGACCCAGTACTTC. It codes for CASRTTSGSGETQYF.

This clone has more than one count but fewer than ten. J is TRBJ1-1 and V is TRBV6-8; the D gene is possibly TRBD1 (6 bases). Germline-derived CDR1 and CDR2 are MNHGY and SAAAGT. Trimming pared 7 bases from V and 0 bases from J, leaving 21 bases between. This CDR3 spans 17 amino acids. In nucleotides, the CDR3 is TGTGCCAGCACCCGGCGAGGGCGAACAGGGCTGAACACTGAAGCTTTCTTT. Translating gives CASTRRGRTGLNTEAFF.

This rearrangement joins TRBV30 to TRBJ1-1; no definite D call. Per germline, CDR1 GTSNPN and CDR2 SVGIG (reference sequence). Trimming removed 8 bases at V and 1 base at J, with 14 bases between. There are 13 residues in the CDR3. As DNA, the CDR3 is TGTGCCCGGTCCGGCCTGTCGAACACTGAAGCTTTCTTT. Encoded protein: CARSGLSNTEAFF.

The J gene is TRBJ2-7, the V gene TRBV6-8; 8 nucleotides agree with TRBD2. The CDR3 runs to 13 residues. J was trimmed by 1 base and V by 10 bases; bases with no gene match: 6. Germline CDR1 MNHGY, CDR2 SAAAGT. CDR3 region: CAIRGGLSYEQYF. The CDR3 DNA follows: TGTGCCATCCGGGGGGGACTATCCTACGAGCAGTACTTC.

The chain is built from TRBV5-1 and TRBJ1-2; no clear D gene. CDR3 length: 16 amino acids. Trimming pared 0 bases from V and 0 bases from J, leaving 12 bases between. Germline-derived CDR1 and CDR2 are SGHRS and YFSETQ. The CDR3 bases are TGCGCCAGCAGCTTGGACAGTGCGAAAGCTAACTATGGCTACACCTTC. Protein sequence: CASSLDSAKANYGYTF.

CDR3 loop: CASSPPPGYTDTQYF. The CDR3 coding sequence is TGTGCCAGCTCACCACCGCCAGGCTACACAGATACGCAGTATTTT. The rearrangement joins TRBV18 to TRBJ2-3; D is uncertain. Germline V gene lookup returns CDR1 KGHSH and CDR2 LQKENI. Between the trimmed V and J ends, which lost 0 bases and 2 bases, there was a span of 9 bases. The CDR3 has 15 amino acids.

A few counts support this clone. V and J are TRBV11-3 and TRBJ2-7; 9 bases are shared with TRBD1. This CDR3 is built from 14 residues. V lost 3 bases and J lost 5; bases outside the gene matches: 5. CDR1 is SGHNT, CDR2 YENEEA, per germline. CDR3 coding DNA: TGTGCCAGCAGCTTTGCTGGACAGGGGAACGAGCAGTACTTC. Amino acid sequence: CASSFAGQGNEQYF.

The chain combines TRBV23-1 with TRBJ1-1; perhaps TRBD1 as D (5 bases). TRBV23-1 is an ORF for which the function is uncertain. The CDR3 runs 15 residues. V was trimmed by 0 bases and J by 1 base, leaving 9 bases between them. The CDR3 loop is CASSQSWGKNTEAFF. CDR3 sequence (DNA): TGCGCCAGCAGTCAATCCTGGGGGAAGAACACTGAAGCTTTCTTT.

J is TRBJ2-6 and V is TRBV18; D not certain. Trimming stripped 1 base from V and 0 bases from J, with 13 bases between. CDR1 and CDR2 from the germline V gene are KGHSH and LQKENI. The CDR3 contains 18 residues. The CDR3 nucleotides are TGTGCCAGCTCACCACAGACACTAACGTCCTCTGGGGCCAACGTCCTGACTTTC. Protein product: CASSPQTLTSSGANVLTF.

Concerning this clone itself: A junction end diverges from the germline sequence, so it may reflect a read error. J is TRBJ1-1 and V is TRBV6-8, with 8 bases that match TRBD1. Germline lookup yields CDR1 MNHGY and CDR2 SAAAGT. CDR3 length equals 17 residues. The CDR3 nucleotides are TGTGCCAGCAGTGACTCCAACCGGGACAGGCCTTTGGGGCGTACCTCCTTT. Protein sequence: CASSDSNRDRPLGRTSF.

This clone was observed many times. The V call is TRBV11-3, the J call TRBJ2-5, with D possibly TRBD2 on 6 matching bases. CDR1 and CDR2 (germline): SGHNT, YENEEA. This CDR3 comprises 15 residues. V was trimmed by 5 bases and J by 2 bases, leaving 15 bases between them. The CDR3 region is CASSPAGTLQETQYF. Written as DNA, the CDR3 is TGTGCCAGCAGCCCGGCGGGGACTTTGCAAGAGACCCAGTACTTC. The whole variable domain, remainder taken from reference TRBV11-3 and TRBJ2-5, is EAGVVQSPRYKIIEKKQPVAFWCNPISGHNTLYWYLQNLGQGPELLIRYENEEAVDDSQLPKDRFSAERLKGVDSTLKIQPAELGDSAVYLCASSPAGTLQETQYFGPGTRLLVL.

This clone has more than one count but fewer than ten. The chain combines TRBV28 with TRBJ2-5, with D perhaps matching TRBD2 (5 bases). The CDR3 sequence is 15 residues long. Trimming took 6 bases from V and 5 from J, leaving 19 bases between them. Germline lookup yields CDR1 MDHEN and CDR2 SYDVKM. CDR3 in amino acids: CASSSGPRGRETQYF. Written as DNA, the CDR3 is TGTGCCAGCAGCTCCGGGCCCCGAGGGCGGGAGACCCAGTACTTC.

The rearrangement joins TRBV5-1 to TRBJ2-5; TRBD2 is a possible D gene (6 bases). The germline V and J ends were trimmed by 0 bases and 5 bases, with 11 bases remaining between them. The CDR3 sequence is 14 residues long. Per the germline V gene, CDR1 is SGHRS and CDR2 is YFSETQ. This CDR3 reads CASSLASAGETQYF. The CDR3 DNA sequence: TGCGCCAGCAGCTTGGCGTCAGCGGGCGAGACCCAGTACTTC.

There are a few counts of this clone. The chain joins TRBV4-1 to TRBJ2-1; D is possibly TRBD1 (5 bases). CDR1 is MGHRA and CDR2 is YSYEKL in the germline V gene. The CDR3 consists of 21 residues. Between the trimmed V and J ends, which lost 1 base and 0 bases, there was a span of 25 bases. In DNA form, the CDR3 reads TGCGCCAGCAGCCAAGGGGGCCCCGGACACTTCTCGAGGAGCTCCTACAATGAGCAGTTCTTC. It encodes CASSQGGPGHFSRSSYNEQFF.

The V call is TRBV14, the J call TRBJ1-5; 8 positions match TRBD1. There are 14 residues in the CDR3. Germline V CDR1 and CDR2: SGHDN, FVKESK. V shed 7 bases, J shed 7 bases, and the junction held 9 bases outside the gene matches. CDR3 nucleotide sequence: TGTGCCAGCACCGTCAGGGGGCGCGGGCAGCCCCAGCATTTT. Amino acid sequence: CASTVRGRGQPQHF.

The rearrangement uses TRBV9 and TRBJ2-7, with 7 positions matching TRBD1. The CDR3 is 14 residues long. Germline assignment: CDR1 SGDLS and CDR2 YYNGEE. Losses at the gene ends were 3 bases for V and 3 bases for J; bases not matched to a gene: 6. CDR3 protein: CASSGRPGGYEQYF. DNA for the CDR3: TGTGCCAGCAGCGGACGGCCAGGGGGCTACGAGCAGTACTTC.

This clone was seen repeatedly, ten times or more. The chain recombines TRBV11-3 with TRBJ2-2, with D possibly being TRBD2 (5 bases). V lost 5 bases to trimming and J lost 1 base, with 17 bases between them. This CDR3 contains 17 residues. CDR1 and CDR2 from the germline V gene are SGHNT and YENEEA. The CDR3: CASSLRRTRGNTGELFF. The CDR3, as DNA: TGTGCCAGCAGCCTTAGAAGGACTCGGGGGAACACCGGGGAGCTGTTTTTT.

This clone was counted between two and nine times. V gene TRBV11-3 combines with J gene TRBJ2-1; D tentatively reads TRBD1 or TRBD2 (6 bases each). The V end was cut by 3 bases, the J end by 4 bases, with 13 bases between. Looked up from germline, CDR1 is SGHNT and CDR2 is YENEEA. CDR3 size: 15 residues. The chain's CDR3 is CASSLAGHLYNEQFF. The CDR3 nucleotides are TGTGCCAGCAGCTTGGCGGGACACCTATACAATGAGCAGTTCTTC.

V and J are TRBV19 and TRBJ1-5; unclear D gene. Germline values: CDR1 LNHDA, CDR2 SQIVND (reference sequence). With 6 bases removed from V and 0 bases from J, the gap between germline ends came to 6 bases. This CDR3 region has 13 residues. CDR3 region: CASRGYSNQPQHF. The CDR3 coding sequence is TGTGCCAGTAGAGGGTATAGCAATCAGCCCCAGCATTTT.

This clone was recorded a few times. CDR3 loop: CSLREGTGELFF. The CDR3, as DNA: TGCAGCCTGAGGGAGGGCACCGGGGAGCTGTTTTTT. The gene calls are TRBV29-1 and TRBJ2-2, with TRBD2 identical over 7 bases. Germline values: CDR1 SQVTM, CDR2 ANQGSEA. This CDR3 has 12 residues. With 8 bases clipped from V and 4 bases from J, the junction kept 4 bases outside the gene matches.

In its sample, this clone was seen once. J is TRBJ2-1 and V is TRBV5-1; 9 bases agree with TRBD2. The germline V gene has CDR1 SGHRS and CDR2 YFSETQ. This CDR3 has 15 residues. V lost 6 bases, J lost 0 bases, and 4 bases stayed unmatched. For the CDR3, the DNA is TGCGCCAGCACCTCTAGCGGGGCCTCCTACAATGAGCAGTTCTTC. Protein sequence: CASTSSGASYNEQFF.

V usage is TRBV6-8 and J usage is TRBJ1-5; 11 nucleotides line up with TRBD1. Germline V CDR1 and CDR2: MNHGY, SAAAGT. The trim removed 0 bases at V and 2 bases at J, leaving 15 bases unmatched. The CDR3 runs to 21 residues. This CDR3 reads CASSYSARPGQGVWGNQPQHF. CDR3 nucleotide sequence: TGTGCCAGCAGTTACTCGGCCCGGCCGGGACAGGGGGTATGGGGCAATCAGCCCCAGCATTTT.

A few counts support this clone. The chain carries TRBV6-8 and TRBJ2-4; 8 nucleotides align to TRBD2. V shed 4 bases, J shed 1 base, and the junction held 6 bases outside the gene matches. This CDR3 has 16 residues. Germline V gene lookup returns CDR1 MNHGY and CDR2 SAAAGT. The CDR3 reads CASSSLTSAAKNIQYF. In DNA, the CDR3 is TGTGCCAGCAGTTCCTTGACTAGCGCCGCCAAAAACATTCAGTACTTC.

This clone was observed a handful of times. The rearrangement uses TRBV11-3 and TRBJ2-2; 9 bases agree with TRBD2. After removal of 0 bases from V and 2 bases from J, the junction contained 4 bases not matched to a gene. The V gene's germline CDR1 is SGHNT and CDR2 YENEEA. The CDR3 is 17 residues long. CDR3 loop: CASSLESGGFNTGELFF. The DNA for the CDR3 is TGTGCCAGCAGCTTAGAAAGCGGGGGGTTTAACACCGGGGAGCTGTTTTTT.